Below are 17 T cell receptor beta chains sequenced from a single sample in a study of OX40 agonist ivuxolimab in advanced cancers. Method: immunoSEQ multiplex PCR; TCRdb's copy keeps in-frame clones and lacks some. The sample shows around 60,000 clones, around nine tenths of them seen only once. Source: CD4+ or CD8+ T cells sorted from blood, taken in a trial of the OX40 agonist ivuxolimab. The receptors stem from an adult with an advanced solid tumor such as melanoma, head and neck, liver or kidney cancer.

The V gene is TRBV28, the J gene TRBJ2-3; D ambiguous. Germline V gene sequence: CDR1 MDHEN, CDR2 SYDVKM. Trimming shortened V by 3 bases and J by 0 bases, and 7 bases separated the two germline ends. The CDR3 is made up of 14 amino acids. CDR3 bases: TGTGCCAGCAGTTTTTATTCTAGCACAGATACGCAGTATTTT. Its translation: CASSFYSSTDTQYF.

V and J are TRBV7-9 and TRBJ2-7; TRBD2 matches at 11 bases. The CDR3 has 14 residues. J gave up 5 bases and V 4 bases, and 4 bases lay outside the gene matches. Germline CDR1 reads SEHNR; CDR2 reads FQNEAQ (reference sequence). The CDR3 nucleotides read TGTGCCAGCAGCTCCGGGACTAGCGGACACGAGCAGTACTTC. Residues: CASSSGTSGHEQYF.

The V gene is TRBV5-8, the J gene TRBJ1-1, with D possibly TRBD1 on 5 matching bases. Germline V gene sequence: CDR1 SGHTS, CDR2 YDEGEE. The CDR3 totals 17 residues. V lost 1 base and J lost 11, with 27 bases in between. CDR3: CASSLLMVAPGRKTAFF. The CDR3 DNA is TGTGCCAGCAGCTTGCTCATGGTCGCCCCGGGGCGAAAAACGGCTTTCTTT.

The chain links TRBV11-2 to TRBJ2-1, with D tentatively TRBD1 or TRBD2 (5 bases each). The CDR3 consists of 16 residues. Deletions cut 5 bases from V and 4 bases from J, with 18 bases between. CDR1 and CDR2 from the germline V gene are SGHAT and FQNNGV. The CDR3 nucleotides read TGTGCCAGCAGCCCTGTGAGGGGAATCACTTACAATGAGCAGTTCTTC. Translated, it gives CASSPVRGITYNEQFF.

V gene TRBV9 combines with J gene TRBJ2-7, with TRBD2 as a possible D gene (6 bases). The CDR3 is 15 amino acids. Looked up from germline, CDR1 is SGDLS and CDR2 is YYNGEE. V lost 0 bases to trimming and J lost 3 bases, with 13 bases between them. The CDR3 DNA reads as TGTGCCAGCAGCGTAGATACGGGAGTGGGCTACGAGCAGTACTTC. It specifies CASSVDTGVGYEQYF.

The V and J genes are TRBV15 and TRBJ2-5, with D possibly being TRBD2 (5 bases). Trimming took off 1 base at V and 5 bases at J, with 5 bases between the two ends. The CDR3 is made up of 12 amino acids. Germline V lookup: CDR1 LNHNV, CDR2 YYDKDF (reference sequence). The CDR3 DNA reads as TGTGCCACCAGCAGAGCGGGGGAGACCCAGTACTTC. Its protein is CATSRAGETQYF.

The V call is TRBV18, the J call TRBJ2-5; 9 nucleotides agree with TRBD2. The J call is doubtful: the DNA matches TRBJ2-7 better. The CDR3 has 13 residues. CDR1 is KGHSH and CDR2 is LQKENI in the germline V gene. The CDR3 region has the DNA TGTGCCAGCTCACCTAGCGGGAGCGACGAGCAGTACTTC. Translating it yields CASSPSGSDEQYF.

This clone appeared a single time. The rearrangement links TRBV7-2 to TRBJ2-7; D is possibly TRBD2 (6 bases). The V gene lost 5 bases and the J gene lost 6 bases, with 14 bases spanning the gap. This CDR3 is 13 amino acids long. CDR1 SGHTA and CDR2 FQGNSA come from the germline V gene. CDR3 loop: CASSPGWGGEQYF. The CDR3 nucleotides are TGTGCCAGCAGCCCCGGGTGGGGAGGCGAGCAGTACTTC.

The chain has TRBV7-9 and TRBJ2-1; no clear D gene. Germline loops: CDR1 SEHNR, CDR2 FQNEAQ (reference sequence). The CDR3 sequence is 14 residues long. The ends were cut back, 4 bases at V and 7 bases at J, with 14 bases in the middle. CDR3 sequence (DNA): TGTGCCAGCAGCTCCTGGACCAACCTGAATGAGCAGTTCTTC. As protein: CASSSWTNLNEQFF.

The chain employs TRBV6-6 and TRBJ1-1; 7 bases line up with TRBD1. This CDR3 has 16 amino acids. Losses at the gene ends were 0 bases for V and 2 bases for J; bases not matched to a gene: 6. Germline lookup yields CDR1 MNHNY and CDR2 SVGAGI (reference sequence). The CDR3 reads CASSYSYQGGNTEAFF. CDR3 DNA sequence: TGTGCCAGCAGTTACTCCTATCAGGGGGGCAACACTGAAGCTTTCTTT.

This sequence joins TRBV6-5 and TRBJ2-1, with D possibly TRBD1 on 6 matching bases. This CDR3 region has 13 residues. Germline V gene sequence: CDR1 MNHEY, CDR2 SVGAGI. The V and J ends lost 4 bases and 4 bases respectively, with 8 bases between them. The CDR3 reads CASSLQGYNEQFF. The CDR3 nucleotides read TGTGCCAGCAGTTTACAGGGATACAATGAGCAGTTCTTC.

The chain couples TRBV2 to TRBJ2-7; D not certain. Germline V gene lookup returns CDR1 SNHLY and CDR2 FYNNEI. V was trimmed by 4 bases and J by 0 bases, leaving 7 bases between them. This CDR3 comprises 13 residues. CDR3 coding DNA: TGTGCCAGCAGTGTTAGGGACTCCTACGAGCAGTACTTC. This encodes CASSVRDSYEQYF.

CDR3 in DNA: TGTGCCTGGAGCCCGTACTCCTACAATGAGCAGTTCTTC. Translating gives CAWSPYSYNEQFF. The gene calls are TRBV30 and TRBJ2-1; D not certain. Trimming left V 3 bases short and J 0 bases short, with 6 bases between. The CDR3 runs to 13 residues. Germline loops: CDR1 GTSNPN, CDR2 SVGIG (reference sequence).

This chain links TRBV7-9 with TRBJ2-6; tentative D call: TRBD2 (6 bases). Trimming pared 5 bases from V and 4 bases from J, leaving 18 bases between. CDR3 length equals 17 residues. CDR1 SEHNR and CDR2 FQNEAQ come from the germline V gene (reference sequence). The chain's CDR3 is CASSQAGGSVGANVLTF. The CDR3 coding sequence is TGTGCCAGCAGCCAAGCCGGGGGATCGGTCGGGGCCAACGTCCTGACTTTC.

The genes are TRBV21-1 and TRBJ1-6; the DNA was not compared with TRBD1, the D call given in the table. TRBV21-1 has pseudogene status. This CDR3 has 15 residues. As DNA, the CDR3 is TGTGCCAGCAGCGCCCGACAGGGGCGTAATTCACCCCTCCACTTT. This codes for CASSARQGRNSPLHF.

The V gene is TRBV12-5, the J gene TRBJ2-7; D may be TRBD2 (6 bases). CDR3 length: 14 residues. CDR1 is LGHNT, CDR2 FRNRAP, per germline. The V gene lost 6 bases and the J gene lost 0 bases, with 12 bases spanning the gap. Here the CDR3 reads CASGRDWPSYEQYF. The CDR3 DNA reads TGTGCTAGTGGCCGGGACTGGCCCTCCTACGAGCAGTACTTC.

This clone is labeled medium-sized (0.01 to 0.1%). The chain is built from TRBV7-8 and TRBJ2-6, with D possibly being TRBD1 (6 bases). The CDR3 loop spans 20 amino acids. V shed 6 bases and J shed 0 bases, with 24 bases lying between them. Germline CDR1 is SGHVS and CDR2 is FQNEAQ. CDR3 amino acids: CASRAGVLTMTHSGANVLTF. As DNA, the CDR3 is TGTGCCAGCAGGGCAGGGGTTTTGACCATGACCCACTCTGGGGCCAACGTCCTGACTTTC.